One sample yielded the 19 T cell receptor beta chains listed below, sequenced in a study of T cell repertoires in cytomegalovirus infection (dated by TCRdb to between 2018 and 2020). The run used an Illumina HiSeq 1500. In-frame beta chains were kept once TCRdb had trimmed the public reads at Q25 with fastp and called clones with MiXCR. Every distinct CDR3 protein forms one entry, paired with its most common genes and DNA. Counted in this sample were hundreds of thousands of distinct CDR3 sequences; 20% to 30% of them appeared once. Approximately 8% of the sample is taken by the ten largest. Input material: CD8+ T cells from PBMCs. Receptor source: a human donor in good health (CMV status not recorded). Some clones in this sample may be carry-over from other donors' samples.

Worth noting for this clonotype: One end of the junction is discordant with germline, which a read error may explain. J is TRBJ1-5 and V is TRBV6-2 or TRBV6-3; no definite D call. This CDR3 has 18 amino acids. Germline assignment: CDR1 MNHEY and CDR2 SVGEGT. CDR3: CASSYSTLDVNSNQPRHF. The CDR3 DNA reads TGTGCCAGCAGTTACTCGACTCTTGACGTCAATAGCAATCAGCCCCGGCATTTT.

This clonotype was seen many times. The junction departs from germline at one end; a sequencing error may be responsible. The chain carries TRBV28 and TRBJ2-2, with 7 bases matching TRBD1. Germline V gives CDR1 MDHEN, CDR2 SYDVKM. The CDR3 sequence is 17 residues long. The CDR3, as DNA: TGTGCCAGCAGAAAAGCCCGGACAGGTTCGAAGACCGGGGAGCTGTTTTTT. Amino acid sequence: CASRKARTGSKTGELFF.

CDR3 protein: CSGRTVNNEKLFF. The CDR3 DNA reads TGCAGCGGCCGGACAGTAAATAATGAAAAACTGTTTTTT. This chain uses TRBV29-1 with TRBJ1-4; tentative D call: TRBD1 (6 bases). V was trimmed by 7 bases and J by 4 bases, leaving 13 bases between them. This CDR3 comprises 13 residues. Germline CDR1 is SQVTM and CDR2 is ANQGSEA.

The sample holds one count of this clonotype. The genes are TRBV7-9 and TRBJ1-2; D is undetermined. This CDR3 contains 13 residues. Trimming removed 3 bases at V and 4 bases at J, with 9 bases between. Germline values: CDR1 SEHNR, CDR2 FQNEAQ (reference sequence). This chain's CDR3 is CASSFDGSYGYTF. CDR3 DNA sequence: TGTGCCAGCAGCTTTGACGGAAGCTATGGCTACACCTTC.

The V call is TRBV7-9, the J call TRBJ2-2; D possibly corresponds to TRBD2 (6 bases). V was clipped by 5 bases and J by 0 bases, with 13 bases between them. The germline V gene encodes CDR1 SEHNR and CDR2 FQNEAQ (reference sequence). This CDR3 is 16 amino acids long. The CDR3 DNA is TGTGCCAGCAGCACAGGAGGGGACCCGAACACCGGGGAGCTGTTTTTT. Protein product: CASSTGGDPNTGELFF.

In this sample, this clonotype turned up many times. The CDR3 region has the DNA TGTGCCAGCAGCATATCGGGACACAATGTTGAAGCTTTCTTT. This sequence encodes CASSISGHNVEAFF. This chain connects TRBV7-9 to TRBJ1-1; tentatively, D is TRBD1 (6 bases). Germline V gene sequence: CDR1 SEHNR, CDR2 FQNEAQ (reference sequence). The CDR3 totals 14 residues. Trimming removed 5 bases at V and 7 bases at J, with 17 bases between.

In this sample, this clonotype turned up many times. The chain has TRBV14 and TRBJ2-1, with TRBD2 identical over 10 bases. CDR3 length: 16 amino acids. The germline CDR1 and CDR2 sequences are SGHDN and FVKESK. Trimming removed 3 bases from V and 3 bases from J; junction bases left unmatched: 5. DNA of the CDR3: TGTGCCAGCAGCCAGGGTCTAGCGGGGGACTACAATGAGCAGTTCTTC. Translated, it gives CASSQGLAGDYNEQFF.

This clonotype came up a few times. Here the CDR3 reads CASSRTARLSYEQYV. CDR3 DNA: TGTGCCAGCAGCCGGACAGCGCGACTTTCCTACGAGCAGTACGTC. The genes are TRBV27 and TRBJ2-7; possible D gene TRBD1, 6 bases. Per the germline V gene, CDR1 is MNHEY and CDR2 is SMNVEV (reference sequence). The CDR3 runs to 15 residues. Deletions cut 6 bases from V and 1 base from J, with 16 bases between.

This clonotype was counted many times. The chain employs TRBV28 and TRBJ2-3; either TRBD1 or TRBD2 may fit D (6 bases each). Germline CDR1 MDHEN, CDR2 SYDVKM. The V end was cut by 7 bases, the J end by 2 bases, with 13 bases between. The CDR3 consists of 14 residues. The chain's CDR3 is CASTERGVTDTQYF. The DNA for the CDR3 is TGTGCCAGCACGGAGAGGGGGGTCACAGATACGCAGTATTTT.

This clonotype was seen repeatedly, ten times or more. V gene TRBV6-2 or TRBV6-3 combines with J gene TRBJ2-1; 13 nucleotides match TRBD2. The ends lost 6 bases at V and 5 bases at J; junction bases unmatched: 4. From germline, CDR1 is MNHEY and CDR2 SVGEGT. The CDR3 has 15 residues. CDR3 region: CASRMGLAGNNEQFF. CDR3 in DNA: TGTGCCAGCAGAATGGGACTAGCGGGAAACAATGAGCAGTTCTTC.

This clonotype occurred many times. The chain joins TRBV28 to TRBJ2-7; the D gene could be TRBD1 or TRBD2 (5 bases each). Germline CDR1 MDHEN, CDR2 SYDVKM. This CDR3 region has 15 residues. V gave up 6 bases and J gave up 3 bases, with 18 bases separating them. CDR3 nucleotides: TGTGCCAGCAGCCAAATCCTCGGGACGATCTACGAGCAGTACGTC. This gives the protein CASSQILGTIYEQYV.

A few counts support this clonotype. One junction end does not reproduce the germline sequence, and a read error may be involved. This chain's CDR3 is CASTLGLAKDNEQFF. The DNA of the CDR3 is TGTGCCAGCACCTTGGGACTAGCGAAAGACAATGAGCAGTTCTTC. V and J are TRBV5-6 and TRBJ2-1; 10 positions agree with TRBD2. Per germline, CDR1 SGHDT and CDR2 YYEEEE. The CDR3 loop spans 15 amino acids.

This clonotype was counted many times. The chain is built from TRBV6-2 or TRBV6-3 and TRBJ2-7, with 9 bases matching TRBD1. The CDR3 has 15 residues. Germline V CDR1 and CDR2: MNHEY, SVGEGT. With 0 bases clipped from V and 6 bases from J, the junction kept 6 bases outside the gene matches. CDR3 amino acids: CASSYSGTGIVEQYV. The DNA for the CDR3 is TGTGCCAGCAGTTACTCCGGGACAGGGATCGTCGAGCAGTACGTC.

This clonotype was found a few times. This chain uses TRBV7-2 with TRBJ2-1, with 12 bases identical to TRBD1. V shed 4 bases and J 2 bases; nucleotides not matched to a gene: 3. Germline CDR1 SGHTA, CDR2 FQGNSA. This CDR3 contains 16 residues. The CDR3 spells CASSYGTGGPYNEQFF. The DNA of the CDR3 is TGTGCCAGCAGCTATGGGACAGGGGGCCCCTACAATGAGCAGTTCTTC.

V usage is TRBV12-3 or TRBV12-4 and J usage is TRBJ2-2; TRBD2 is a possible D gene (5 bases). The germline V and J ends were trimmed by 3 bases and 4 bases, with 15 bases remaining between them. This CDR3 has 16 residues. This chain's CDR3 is CASSFYEGSGTGELFF. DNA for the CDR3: TGTGCCAGCAGTTTTTACGAGGGCTCGGGCACCGGGGAGCTGTTTTTT.

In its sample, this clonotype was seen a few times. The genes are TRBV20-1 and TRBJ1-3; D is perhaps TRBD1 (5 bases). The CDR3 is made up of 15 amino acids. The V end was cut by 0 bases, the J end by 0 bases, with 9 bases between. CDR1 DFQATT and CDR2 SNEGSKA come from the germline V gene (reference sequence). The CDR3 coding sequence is TGCAGTGCTAGAGAGCACAGGATCTCTGGAAACACCATATATTTT. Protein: CSAREHRISGNTIYF.

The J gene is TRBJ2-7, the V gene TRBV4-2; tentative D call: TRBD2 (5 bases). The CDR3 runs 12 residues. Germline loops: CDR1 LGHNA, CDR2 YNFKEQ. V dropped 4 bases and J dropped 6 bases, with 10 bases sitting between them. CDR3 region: CASSRGSVEQYF. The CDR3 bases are TGTGCCAGCAGCCGCGGGTCGGTCGAGCAGTACTTC.

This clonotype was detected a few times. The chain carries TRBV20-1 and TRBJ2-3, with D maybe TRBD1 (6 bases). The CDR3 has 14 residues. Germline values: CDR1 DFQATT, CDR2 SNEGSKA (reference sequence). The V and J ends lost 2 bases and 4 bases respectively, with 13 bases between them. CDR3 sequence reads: CSARYGYRADTQYF. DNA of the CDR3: TGCAGTGCTAGATATGGGTACAGGGCAGATACGCAGTATTTT.

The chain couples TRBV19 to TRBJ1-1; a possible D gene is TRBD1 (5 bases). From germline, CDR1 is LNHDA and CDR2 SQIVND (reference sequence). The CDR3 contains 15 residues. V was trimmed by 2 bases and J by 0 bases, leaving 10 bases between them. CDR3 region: CASSIIAGMNTEAFF. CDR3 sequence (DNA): TGTGCCAGTAGTATAATCGCAGGGATGAACACTGAAGCTTTCTTT.